The 5 T cell receptor beta chains below all came from one sample that was sequenced in a study of shared clonotypes between healthy human individuals. The assay was immunoSEQ multiplex PCR, and TCRdb's table has in-frame clones only and misses some. The top ten clones hold less than 0.065% of a sample with about 610,000 clones, roughly 97% of them seen once. The material sequenced was naive CD4+ T cells sorted from blood. Subset reported: CD45RA+ positively selected. The receptors derive from a woman aged 25 to 39 in good health.

CDR3 residues: CTSSQEQGAKPQHF. In nucleotides, the CDR3 is TGCACCAGCAGCCAAGAACAGGGGGCAAAGCCCCAGCATTTT. The chain carries TRBV1 and TRBJ1-5; the table calls TRBD1, which could not be checked here. TRBV1 is a recognized pseudogene. The CDR3 totals 14 residues.

This chain connects TRBV5-5 to TRBJ1-4, with a possible D match to TRBD1 (6 bases). The germline CDR1 and CDR2 sequences are SGHKS and YYEKEE (reference sequence). The CDR3 is made up of 16 amino acids. The ends were cut back, 0 bases at V and 2 bases at J, with 11 bases in the middle. The chain's CDR3 is CASSLGRTGTNEKLFF. CDR3 bases: TGTGCCAGCAGCTTGGGGCGAACAGGGACTAATGAAAAACTGTTTTTT. The whole variable domain, remainder taken from reference TRBV5-5 and TRBJ1-4, is DAGVTQSPTHLIKTRGQQVTLRCSPISGHKSVSWYQQVLGQGPQFIFQYYEKEERGRGNFPDRFSARQFPNYSSELNVNALLLGDSALYLCASSLGRTGTNEKLFFGSGTQLSVL.

This clone is a singleton in its sample. V and J are TRBV29-1 and TRBJ2-3; D is undetermined. The germline CDR1 and CDR2 sequences are SQVTM and ANQGSEA. The CDR3 totals 10 residues. The V gene lost 2 bases and the J gene lost 6 bases, with 3 bases spanning the gap. CDR3: CSVEHDTQYF. The CDR3 DNA reads as TGCAGCGTTGAACATGATACGCAGTATTTT.

The chain carries TRBV2 and TRBJ2-1; TRBD2 aligns across 16 bases. The V gene's germline CDR1 is SNHLY and CDR2 FYNNEI. Germline trimming cut 4 bases from V and 9 bases from J; bases unmatched to any gene: 9. The CDR3 sequence is 17 residues long. As DNA, the CDR3 is TGTGCCAGCAGTGGCTCATCCGGGACTAGCGGGAGGGGTGAGCAGTTCTTC. This codes for CASSGSSGTSGRGEQFF.

V is TRBV13 and J is TRBJ2-7; no clear D. The ends were cut back, 2 bases at V and 6 bases at J, with 8 bases in the middle. Germline assignment: CDR1 PRHDT and CDR2 FYEKMQ (reference sequence). The CDR3 loop spans 12 amino acids. CDR3 nucleotides: TGTGCCAGCAGCTTAAAGGTTTCCGAGCAGTACTTC. Amino acids: CASSLKVSEQYF.